The rows below give T cell receptor beta chains drawn from one sample of a study of tumor-infiltrating lymphocytes in localized non-small cell lung cancer. Using immunoSEQ multiplex PCR, the repertoire was profiled, and TCRdb retains in-frame clones only, with some absent. The repertoire holds over 7,500 clones, with about three quarters as singletons. Source material: lung tumor tissue. These TCRs come from a human donor with non-small cell lung cancer. The CDR3 runs from the conserved cysteine through the conserved F or W. D genes are given only for firm matches. The size field is filled for only some rows; it gives once, few, many or a size class.

length	V	D	J	size	DNA	CDR3
15	TRBV27	TRBD1	TRBJ2-7	few	TGTGCCAGCAGTGTCGGGACAGGGGGTTTCGACGAGCAGTACTTC	CASSVGTGGFDEQYF
13	TRBV5-8	TRBD1	TRBJ2-7	.	TGTGCCAGCCTGGACAGGGCTCGCTACGAGCAGTACTTC	CASLDRARYEQYF
15	TRBV7-9	.	TRBJ2-3	.	TGTGCCAGCAGCTTGCTCCGAGGGGCCACAGATACGCAGTATTTT	CASSLLRGATDTQYF
14	TRBV6-6	TRBD1	TRBJ1-2	.	TGTGCCAGCATCGCCTCAGGGGGCGCAGGTGGCTACACCTTC	CASIASGGAGGYTF
13	TRBV6-1	.	TRBJ1-2	.	TGTGCCAGCAGGTCGGGGCAGGTGAATGGCTACACCTTC	CASRSGQVNGYTF
15	TRBV19	.	TRBJ2-1	.	TGTGCCAGTAGTATCGCTCTTAGCTCCTACAATGAGCAGTTCTTC	CASSIALSSYNEQFF
14	TRBV7-2	TRBD2	TRBJ2-1	few	TGTGCAGGCGGACTAGCGGGCCTGGCAGGGGAGCAGTTCTTC	CAGGLAGLAGEQFF
15	TRBV5-4	.	TRBJ2-5	.	TGTGCCAGCAGCTTGGCCCTGGCGGACCAAGAGACCCAGTACTTC	CASSLALADQETQYF
15	TRBV4-1	.	TRBJ2-7	.	TGCGCCAGCAGCCCACACCTAGTGGGGTCCTACGAGCAGTACTTC	CASSPHLVGSYEQYF
13	TRBV6-6	TRBD1	TRBJ1-1	few	TGTGCCAGCAGTTACGGGACAGGAGCTGAAGCTTTCTTT	CASSYGTGAEAFF
15	TRBV7-2	.	TRBJ2-6	.	TGTGCCAGCAGCTTACGCCGTGAGGGGGCCAACGTCCTGACTTTC	CASSLRREGANVLTF
16	TRBV9	.	TRBJ1-4	few	TGTGCCAGCAGCGCGGAGAGGGAAGCAACTAATGAAAAACTGTTTTTT	CASSAEREATNEKLFF
15	TRBV7-3	TRBD1	TRBJ2-2	.	TGTGCCAGCACCTTACAGGGGGCGGGAACCGGGGAGCTGTTTTTT	CASTLQGAGTGELFF
13	TRBV15	.	TRBJ2-3	.	TGTGCCACCAGCAGAGACCCAACCGGTACGCAGTATTTT	CATSRDPTGTQYF
14	TRBV7-9	.	TRBJ1-2	.	TGTGCCAGCAGCCCAAGCCAGGGCGGCTATGGCTACACCTTC	CASSPSQGGYGYTF
12	TRBV7-9	.	TRBJ2-1	.	TGTGCCAGCACGACTGAATACAATGAGCAGTTCTTC	CASTTEYNEQFF
13	TRBV25-1	.	TRBJ1-5	.	TGTGCCAGCAGTGAACATGACAATCAGCCCCAGCATTTT	CASSEHDNQPQHF
14	TRBV10-2	.	TRBJ1-2	.	TGCGCCAGCAGTTTTCCCCCAGAAAACTATGGCTACACCTTC	CASSFPPENYGYTF
16	TRBV27	TRBD2	TRBJ2-1	.	TGTGCCAGCAGTTTATATATGACTAGCCCGGGGCATGAGCAGTTCTTC	CASSLYMTSPGHEQFF
15	TRBV13	.	TRBJ2-1	few	TGTGCCAGCAGCCCTGCGGACGGCTCCTACAATGAGCAGTTCTTC	CASSPADGSYNEQFF
14	TRBV30	.	TRBJ2-1	.	TGTGCCTGGAGTGGAGGGACATCCTACAATGAGCAGTTCTTC	CAWSGGTSYNEQFF
14	TRBV9	.	TRBJ1-5	.	TGTGCCAGCAGCGTAGGGGGGCCAAATCAGCCCCAGCATTTT	CASSVGGPNQPQHF
14	TRBV5-6	TRBD1	TRBJ1-6	.	TGTGCCAGCAGCCCCACAGGGGCGAGCTCACCCCTCCACTTT	CASSPTGASSPLHF
14	TRBV29-1	TRBD2	TRBJ2-7	.	TGCAGCGCATTCGGGGGGAGTGATTCCTACGAGCAGTACTTC	CSAFGGSDSYEQYF
14	TRBV7-2	TRBD2	TRBJ2-3	.	TGTGCCAGCAGCCCGGGACTAGCGACAGATACGCAGTATTTT	CASSPGLATDTQYF
14	TRBV5-1	TRBD1	TRBJ2-3	few	TGCGCCAGCAGTCTAGAGGACAGGGCCGATACGCAGTATTTT	CASSLEDRADTQYF
15	TRBV7-2	TRBD1	TRBJ2-7	.	TGTGCCAGCAGCTCTCCGGGACAGGCGTCCTACGAGCAGTACTTC	CASSSPGQASYEQYF
15	TRBV25-1	TRBD2	TRBJ2-3	few	TGTGCCAGCGTCCCGTATAGCGGGGTAGCAGATACGCAGTATTTT	CASVPYSGVADTQYF
15	TRBV30	TRBD2	TRBJ2-5	.	TGTGCCTGGAAGTTCACTAGCGGGGGACCCGGGGCCCAGTACTTC	CAWKFTSGGPGAQYF
12	TRBV30	.	TRBJ1-2	.	TGTGCCTGGAGTTCTACAGGCAGCGGCTACACCTTC	CAWSSTGSGYTF
13	TRBV7-3	.	TRBJ2-7	.	TGTGCCAGCAGCGCAACCGTAGGGGGTGGGCAGTACTTC	CASSATVGGGQYF
16	TRBV7-7	.	TRBJ2-3	.	TGTGCCAGCAGCGTCGGGACAACCAGGGGCACAGATACGCAGTATTTT	CASSVGTTRGTDTQYF
16	TRBV9	.	TRBJ2-2	.	TGTGCCAGCAGCGAGAGGGGGGGATTAGGAACCGGGGAGCTGTTTTTT	CASSERGGLGTGELFF
15	TRBV5-6	TRBD1	TRBJ2-5	.	TGTGCCAGCAGCTTGGCAGGCAGGGGGCCGGAGACCCAGTACTTC	CASSLAGRGPETQYF
13	TRBV5-6	.	TRBJ1-1	once	TGTGCCAGCAGCTTAGACAGGAAAACTGAAGCTTTCTTT	CASSLDRKTEAFF
15	TRBV19	.	TRBJ2-3	.	TGTGCCAGTAGTATCATGGGCGGGAGCACAGATACGCAGTATTTT	CASSIMGGSTDTQYF
16	TRBV6-5	.	TRBJ2-7	few	TGTGCCAGCAGTTACGGCCAAAACTGGCGAACCTACGAGCAGTACTTC	CASSYGQNWRTYEQYF
14	TRBV28	.	TRBJ1-2	.	TGTGCCAGTGTCCCGGGGGGGCGATACTATGGCTACACCTTC	CASVPGGRYYGYTF
16	TRBV11-2	TRBD2	TRBJ2-7	.	TGTGCCAGCAGCTTAGGGGCTCGCGGGGGGTCCTACGAGCAGTACTTC	CASSLGARGGSYEQYF
14	TRBV6-4	.	TRBJ2-2	few	TGTGCCAGCAGTTCAGGGTATGACACCGGGGAGCTGTTTTTT	CASSSGYDTGELFF
14	TRBV15	.	TRBJ1-5	.	TGTGCCACCAGCAGAGTTGGGGGAAATCAGCCCCAGCATTTT	CATSRVGGNQPQHF
14	TRBV7-9	.	TRBJ1-4	.	TGTGCCAGCCGATTTGAGGGAGGGGGTGAAAAACTGTTTTTT	CASRFEGGGEKLFF
12	TRBV6-5	.	TRBJ1-2	.	TGTGCCAGCAAGGCATTTAACTATGGCTACACCTTC	CASKAFNYGYTF
14	TRBV7-2	.	TRBJ1-1	.	TGTGCCAGCAGCTTAGTTCAGGGTACCACTCAAGCTTTCTTT	CASSLVQGTTQAFF
14	TRBV29-1	TRBD1	TRBJ2-1	.	TGCAGCGTTCCACAGGGGACATCCTACAATGAGCAGTTCTTC	CSVPQGTSYNEQFF
15	TRBV7-2	.	TRBJ2-1	.	TGTGCCAGCAGCTTAGTAGGTAGCGAGTACAATGAGCAGTTCTTC	CASSLVGSEYNEQFF
16	TRBV11-1	.	TRBJ1-1	.	TGTGCCAGCAGCTTAATCGGCCAGGCCGCAAACACTGAAGCTTTCTTT	CASSLIGQAANTEAFF
16	TRBV25-1	.	TRBJ1-4	.	TGTGCCAGCAGCCTCTATCGCGCGGGGGGAGATGAAAAACTGTTTTTT	CASSLYRAGGDEKLFF
18	TRBV9	TRBD2	TRBJ2-2	.	TGTGCCAGCACCGGGGGTAGCGGGAGGGCCGCGGACACCGGGGAGCTGTTTTTT	CASTGGSGRAADTGELFF
16	TRBV28	.	TRBJ1-5	few	TGTGCCAGCAGCTCCGAACTTCTTCAAAGGGGTCAGCCCCAGCATTTT	CASSSELLQRGQPQHF
16	TRBV10-2	TRBD1	TRBJ1-1	.	TGCGCCAGCAGTGAGACCCGGGACAGGGGCTTAACTGAAGCTTTCTTT	CASSETRDRGLTEAFF
15	TRBV7-3	.	TRBJ2-5	.	TGTGCCAGCAGCTCCACTTCAACTAGTCGGGAGACCCAGTACTTC	CASSSTSTSRETQYF
14	TRBV5-1	.	TRBJ2-1	.	TGCGCCAGCAGCTTCGGGACACCTGACAATGAGCAGTTCTTC	CASSFGTPDNEQFF
15	TRBV19	TRBD1	TRBJ2-1	.	TGTGCCAGTAGCAGACCGGGACAGGGAGGCAATGAGCAGTTCTTC	CASSRPGQGGNEQFF
16	TRBV7-8	.	TRBJ2-6	.	TGTGCCAGCAGCTTCCCCAGGGCCTCTGGGGCCAACGTCCTGACTTTC	CASSFPRASGANVLTF
15	TRBV9	TRBD1	TRBJ2-7	few	TGTGCCAGCAGCGTAGACGGGGACAGCTCCTACGAGCAGTACTTC	CASSVDGDSSYEQYF
15	TRBV4-1	TRBD2	TRBJ2-2	.	TGCGCCAGCAGCCCGGGACTAGCGGAACCCGGGGAGCTGTTTTTT	CASSPGLAEPGELFF